A single sample is the source of the 15 T cell receptor beta chains below, sequenced in a study of cytomegalovirus exposure and HLA in healthy donors. Profiling relied on immunoSEQ multiplex PCR, and the TCRdb table lists in-frame clones only, not all of them. The sample records 250,000 to 400,000 clones, about nine tenths being singletons. Sequencing used PBMCs. These TCRs come from a woman in her 30s in good health and CMV-seropositive.

The CDR3 sequence: CASSLTVDNEQFF. Written as DNA, the CDR3 is TGTGCCAGCAGCTTAACTGTGGATAATGAGCAGTTCTTC. The V gene is TRBV7-3, the J gene TRBJ2-1; no definite D call. V was pared by 0 bases and J by 7 bases, with 7 bases between. This CDR3 has 13 residues. CDR1 is SGHTA, CDR2 FQGTGA, per germline.

The chain recombines TRBV5-4 with TRBJ2-1, with 11 bases identical to TRBD1. Germline V gene sequence: CDR1 SGHNT, CDR2 YYREEE (reference sequence). CDR3 length: 14 amino acids. The V segment lost 4 bases and the J segment 6 bases; nucleotides outside the gene matches: 3. The CDR3 is CASSGGTGGNEQFF. The CDR3 bases are TGTGCCAGCAGCGGCGGGACAGGGGGCAATGAGCAGTTCTTC.

The chain is built from TRBV5-1 and TRBJ1-6; D remains ambiguous. Germline V gene lookup returns CDR1 SGHRS and CDR2 YFSETQ. With 1 base removed from V and 5 bases from J, the gap between germline ends came to 10 bases. This CDR3 region has 15 residues. The CDR3 sequence: CASSLKVEHNSPLHF. CDR3 bases: TGCGCCAGCAGCTTGAAGGTAGAGCATAATTCACCCCTCCACTTT.

J is TRBJ2-6 and V is TRBV27; D call uncertain. The CDR3 runs to 16 residues. The germline V gene has CDR1 MNHEY and CDR2 SMNVEV (reference sequence). The ends were cut back, 4 bases at V and 2 bases at J, with 12 bases in the middle. The CDR3 coding sequence is TGTGCCAGCAGTTCCATTTTTAACGCTGGGGCCAACGTCCTGACTTTC. Translating it yields CASSSIFNAGANVLTF.

This chain links TRBV7-3 with TRBJ2-3; the match to TRBD2 covers 8 bases. The CDR3 has 14 amino acids. Germline V gene data show CDR1 as SGHTA and CDR2 as FQGTGA. J gave up 5 bases and V 5 bases, and 6 bases lay outside the gene matches. CDR3 coding DNA: TGTGCCAGCAGCCAGACTAGCGTTGGAGATACGCAGTATTTT. It specifies CASSQTSVGDTQYF.

The chain employs TRBV13 and TRBJ2-4, with 8 bases that match TRBD2. CDR3 size: 14 residues. After removal of 2 bases from V and 4 bases from J, the junction contained 1 base not matched to a gene. Germline V gene lookup returns CDR1 PRHDT and CDR2 FYEKMQ (reference sequence). The CDR3 bases are TGTGCCAGCAGCTTATCGGGGGGGAAAAACATTCAGTACTTC. Translation gives CASSLSGGKNIQYF.

The CDR3 is CASKRWDGYTF. The DNA for the CDR3 is TGTGCCAGCAAAAGGTGGGATGGCTACACCTTC. The V call is TRBV9, the J call TRBJ1-2; unclear D gene. The length of the CDR3 is 11 residues. In germline, CDR1 is SGDLS, CDR2 YYNGEE. V was shortened by 6 bases and J by 6 bases, with 9 bases between the two germline ends.

Here the CDR3 reads CASSLSVAGAYEQYF. Here the CDR3 DNA reads TGTGCCAGCAGTTTATCCGTAGCGGGGGCCTACGAGCAGTACTTC. The V gene is TRBV27, the J gene TRBJ2-7; TRBD2 matches at 9 bases. After removal of 0 bases from V and 2 bases from J, the junction contained 2 bases not matched to a gene. Germline values: CDR1 MNHEY, CDR2 SMNVEV (reference sequence). The CDR3 covers 15 residues.

This clone was counted a few times. This chain uses TRBV27 with TRBJ1-2; 8 bases match TRBD1. CDR1 is MNHEY, CDR2 SMNVEV, per germline (reference sequence). The CDR3 sequence is 15 residues long. After removal of 4 bases from V and 2 bases from J, the junction contained 6 bases not matched to a gene. The CDR3 coding sequence is TGTGCCAGCAGTTCCACAGGGGGTGGGAACTATGGCTACACCTTC. Its translation: CASSSTGGGNYGYTF.

This clone was observed a handful of times. V usage is TRBV9 and J usage is TRBJ2-7, with D possibly being TRBD2 (5 bases). CDR1 and CDR2 from the germline V gene are SGDLS and YYNGEE. V lost 3 bases to trimming and J lost 6 bases, with 7 bases between them. This CDR3 contains 11 residues. In DNA, the CDR3 is TGTGCCAGCAGCGGAGAGGGCGAGCAGTACTTC. Its protein product is CASSGEGEQYF.

V gene TRBV18 combines with J gene TRBJ2-1; maybe TRBD1 (5 bases). The germline V gene has CDR1 KGHSH and CDR2 LQKENI. Deletions cut 3 bases from V and 5 bases from J, with 20 bases between. The CDR3 runs 17 residues. CDR3 loop: CASSPEFRRDSHNEQFF. CDR3 DNA: TGTGCCAGCTCACCCGAATTCCGCAGGGATTCCCACAATGAGCAGTTCTTC.

V and J are TRBV7-2 and TRBJ2-3; 8 bases are shared with TRBD2. Trimming took 2 bases from V and 5 from J; bases not matched to a gene: 6. The V gene's germline CDR1 is SGHTA and CDR2 FQGNSA. The CDR3 runs 15 residues. CDR3 nucleotides: TGTGCCAGCAGCTTACGGGAGGGCGTGGGAGATACGCAGTATTTT. It is translated as CASSLREGVGDTQYF.

Comments on this clone: Other DNA sequences in this sample translate to the same CDR3. V and J are TRBV27 and TRBJ2-1; no reliable D call. The V end was cut by 2 bases, the J end by 6 bases, with 8 bases between. The CDR3 totals 13 residues. Per germline, CDR1 MNHEY and CDR2 SMNVEV (reference sequence). CDR3 sequence: CASSLLGFNEQFF. In nucleotides, the CDR3 is TGTGCCAGCAGTTTACTGGGATTCAATGAGCAGTTCTTC.

The gene calls are TRBV5-5 and TRBJ2-7; D not resolved. Germline CDR1 and CDR2: SGHKS and YYEKEE (reference sequence). This CDR3 is built from 14 residues. Trimming removed 0 bases from V and 7 bases from J, with 14 bases in between. This chain's CDR3 is CASSLDVLLGEQYF. The CDR3 region has the DNA TGTGCCAGCAGCTTGGACGTACTCCTAGGAGAGCAGTACTTC.

This clone showed up just once. The chain is built from TRBV7-2 and TRBJ2-7; D is possibly TRBD2 (6 bases). CDR1 and CDR2 (germline): SGHTA, FQGNSA. Between the trimmed V and J ends, which lost 1 base and 2 bases, there was a span of 12 bases. The CDR3 sequence is 15 residues long. The CDR3 sequence is CASSLGSSATYEQYF. CDR3 bases: TGTGCCAGCAGCTTAGGGTCTAGCGCTACCTACGAGCAGTACTTC.